This T cell receptor (beta chain) originates from a study of cytomegalovirus exposure and HLA in healthy donors. J gave up 5 bases and V 5 bases, and 6 bases lay outside the gene matches. CDR3 length: 14 amino acids. The germline gives CDR1 WNHNN, CDR2 SYGVQD (reference sequence). 60 Vbeta and 13 Jbeta primers were used in PCR. The data were produced by immunoSEQ multiplex PCR, yet TCRdb's version contains in-frame clones alone and is incomplete. The sample carries hundreds of thousands of clones, approximately 82% recorded once. Study-level points and caveats: 87-base-pair reads could not separate some V segments, including TRBV6-2 and TRBV6-3.

This clone appeared a few times. Its antigen is unidentified. The chain employs TRBV10-1 and TRBJ2-5; 9 nucleotides agree with TRBD2. Sequencing used PBMCs. The TCR sequence derives from a middle-aged woman in good health and CMV-seronegative. The CDR3 loop is CASSFGLATETQYF. The CDR3 DNA is TGCGCCAGCAGTTTTGGACTAGCGACCGAGACCCAGTACTTC.